This TCR beta chain appears in the sequencing data of a study of spatial heterogeneity in lung cancer. Whole-study findings and limits: At resection, ubiquitous expanded tumor TCRs appeared in blood more than at follow-up.

Only a few counts were recorded for this clonotype. Its antigen remains unidentified. Germline V gives CDR1 SGHDT, CDR2 YYEEEE. Between the trimmed V and J ends, which lost 3 bases and 0 bases, there was a span of 9 bases. CDR3 size: 15 residues. TCRdb called the 5' RACE reads again in MiXCR, with one record for every CDR3 protein. The sample has about 45,000 distinct CDR3 sequences; approximately 14% are singletons. Time point: sample taken at primary tumor resection. The donor group consisted of approximately 77 patients who had untreated, early-stage non-small cell lung cancer. Without sorting, whole RNA was sequenced from tumor, nontumor lung or frozen PBMC.

Sequenced material: PBMCs, taken at surgery. V usage is TRBV5-6 and J usage is TRBJ2-2, with a weak D call TRBD1 (6 bases). This TCR was recovered from a male donor with early-stage non-small cell lung cancer. CDR3 sequence: CASSYRVANTGELFF. The DNA of the CDR3 is TGTGCCAGCAGCTACAGGGTAGCGAACACCGGGGAGCTGTTTTTT.